These T cell receptor beta chains were read from a single sample in a study of beta chain features in type 1 diabetes. TCRdb's copy holds only in-frame clones and misses some; the assay was immunoSEQ multiplex PCR. The sample shows some 200,000 clones, approximately 10% of them seen only once. Specimen: central memory CD4+ T cells from blood. These receptors originate from a man between 18 and 35 years old in good health. The CDR3 runs from the conserved cysteine through the conserved F or W. Each record gives: J gene, V gene, clone size, D gene, CDR3 protein, CDR3 DNA. The D gene is left open where the match is weak. Expanded clones are given a class, and other clones once, few, many or no size at all.

>TRBJ2-1|TRBV4-2|few|TRBD2
CASSPANSGRGQFF
TGTGCCAGCAGCCCAGCAAATAGCGGGAGGGGGCAGTTCTTC
>TRBJ2-1|TRBV7-2|NA|TRBD2
CASSSTGTSGNPLEQFF
TGTGCCAGCAGCTCAACCGGGACTAGCGGGAACCCCCTTGAGCAGTTCTTC
>TRBJ2-1|TRBV14|many|NA
CASSLAGPKQFF
TGTGCCAGCAGCCTAGCCGGACCTAAGCAGTTCTTC
>TRBJ2-1|TRBV4-3|NA|NA
CASSRDPGQPYNEQFF
TGCGCCAGCAGCCGCGACCCGGGTCAACCGTACAATGAGCAGTTCTTC
>TRBJ2-7|TRBV7-2|many|NA
CASSTAYEQYF
TGTGCCAGCAGCACAGCCTACGAGCAGTACTTC
>TRBJ1-2|TRBV2|NA|NA
CASSEGQGQGYGYTF
TGTGCCAGCAGTGAGGGGCAGGGGCAGGGCTATGGCTACACCTTC
>TRBJ2-5|TRBV25-1|NA|TRBD1
CASTPGRQGQETQYF
TGTGCCAGCACCCCAGGGAGACAGGGACAAGAGACCCAGTACTTC
>TRBJ2-4|TRBV30|few|TRBD1
CAWSHRGNIQYF
TGTGCCTGGAGTCACAGGGGAAACATTCAGTACTTC
>TRBJ2-7|TRBV10-3|many|TRBD1
CAISAGQGSSYEQYF
TGTGCCATCAGTGCGGGACAGGGGAGCTCCTACGAGCAGTACTTC
>TRBJ1-4|TRBV28|NA|NA
CASSRTVNGGKLFF
TGTGCCAGCAGCCGGACAGTAAATGGCGGAAAACTGTTTTTT
>TRBJ2-7|TRBV20-1|NA|NA
CSAIQAREQYF
TGCAGTGCGATACAGGCTCGGGAGCAGTACTTC
>TRBJ2-3|TRBV5-1|few|NA
CASSWGGTDTQYF
TGCGCCAGCAGCTGGGGCGGCACAGATACGCAGTATTTT
>TRBJ2-3|TRBV28|NA|TRBD1
CASRLRTGRTDTQYF
TGTGCCAGCAGACTTAGGACAGGGAGGACAGATACGCAGTATTTT
>TRBJ2-1|TRBV7-2|few|NA
CASSLAGVGYNEQFF
TGTGCCAGCAGCTTAGCGGGAGTAGGTTACAATGAGCAGTTCTTC
>TRBJ2-3|TRBV30|few|NA
CAWSNPDTQYF
TGTGCCTGGAGCAACCCAGATACGCAGTATTTT
>TRBJ2-7|TRBV6-5|NA|NA
CASNTMSYEQYF
TGTGCCAGCAACACTATGTCCTACGAGCAGTACTTC
>TRBJ2-3|TRBV7-2|NA|TRBD2
CASSASGSIDTQYF
TGTGCCAGCAGCGCCAGCGGGAGTATAGATACGCAGTATTTT
>TRBJ2-1|TRBV30|few|TRBD2
CAWSVPGTSLFF
TGTGCCTGGAGTGTCCCCGGGACTAGCCTGTTCTTC
>TRBJ2-3|TRBV4-1|NA|NA
CASSQDKPDTQYF
TGCGCCAGCAGCCAAGATAAGCCCGATACGCAGTATTTT
>TRBJ1-4|TRBV7-9|many|NA
CASSLRTGLGEKLFF
TGTGCCAGCAGCTTACGAACAGGGTTGGGTGAAAAACTGTTTTTT
>TRBJ2-2|TRBV9|NA|TRBD2
CASSVTSLAGGGELFF
TGTGCCAGCAGCGTGACATCTCTAGCGGGAGGCGGGGAGCTGTTTTTT
>TRBJ2-5|TRBV7-2|few|NA
CASSLERTRETQYF
TGTGCCAGCAGCTTAGAGAGGACTCGGGAGACCCAGTACTTC
>TRBJ2-1|TRBV7-2|NA|NA
CASSPGGAGAFNEQFF
TGTGCCAGCAGCCCTGGGGGGGCGGGAGCCTTCAATGAGCAGTTCTTC
>TRBJ1-5|TRBV30|NA|NA
CAWSVQGNQPQHF
TGTGCCTGGAGTGTACAGGGCAATCAGCCCCAGCATTTT
>TRBJ1-2|TRBV18|NA|NA
CASSPGTGNANYGYTF
TGTGCCAGCTCACCTGGGACGGGAAATGCTAACTATGGCTACACCTTC
>TRBJ2-7|TRBV15|NA|NA
CATSRDRAGNEQYF
TGTGCCACCAGCAGAGATCGGGCGGGGAACGAGCAGTACTTC
>TRBJ2-3|TRBV9|NA|NA
CASSVDWSTDTQYF
TGTGCCAGCAGCGTAGACTGGAGCACAGATACGCAGTATTTT
>TRBJ2-7|TRBV7-2|NA|TRBD2
CASSQTSGERYEQYF
TGTGCCAGCAGCCAAACTAGCGGGGAGCGCTACGAGCAGTACTTC
>TRBJ2-5|TRBV9|once|TRBD2
CASSVEGLAIETQYF
TGTGCCAGCAGCGTAGAGGGACTAGCGATAGAGACCCAGTACTTC
>TRBJ1-6|TRBV9|NA|NA
CASSSTALLHF
TGTGCCAGCAGCTCGACCGCTCTCCTCCACTTT
>TRBJ2-6|TRBV25-1|few|NA
CASVSRGGDGANVLTF
TGTGCCAGCGTGAGCCGTGGAGGGGACGGGGCCAACGTCCTGACTTTC
>TRBJ2-7|TRBV21-1|NA|NA
CASSKEGLDNPYEQYF
TGTGCCAGCAGCAAAGAGGGACTAGACAACCCCTACGAGCAGTACTTC
>TRBJ2-7|TRBV7-2|few|NA
CASSLVGLVNEQYF
TGTGCCAGCAGCTTAGTGGGACTGGTCAACGAGCAGTACTTC
>TRBJ2-1|TRBV20-1|few|NA
CSASPNEQFF
TGCAGTGCTAGTCCGAATGAGCAGTTCTTC
>TRBJ2-3|TRBV11-2|NA|TRBD2
CASSSLSGSSTDTQYF
TGTGCCAGCAGCTCCTTAAGCGGGAGTAGCACAGATACGCAGTATTTT
>TRBJ2-5|TRBV9|many|TRBD2
CASSRGDQETQYF
TGTGCCAGCAGCCGGGGGGACCAAGAGACCCAGTACTTC
>TRBJ2-7|TRBV5-1|NA|NA
CASSPTGTEQYF
TGCGCCAGCAGCCCAACAGGGACCGAGCAGTACTTC
>TRBJ1-5|TRBV19|few|TRBD1
CASSKTGNNQPQHF
TGTGCCAGTAGTAAGACAGGGAACAATCAGCCCCAGCATTTT
>TRBJ2-5|TRBV7-6|few|NA
CASSPLGGRGETQYF
TGTGCCAGCAGCCCTCTGGGGGGGCGCGGGGAGACCCAGTACTTC
>TRBJ1-5|TRBV19|NA|NA
CASSTDASNQPQHF
TGTGCCAGTAGTACGGATGCGAGCAATCAGCCCCAGCATTTT
>TRBJ2-7|TRBV5-4|few|TRBD2
CASSLELAGYEQYF
TGTGCCAGCAGCTTGGAGCTAGCGGGCTACGAGCAGTACTTC
>TRBJ2-1|TRBV5-1|NA|TRBD2
CASSLAGTSGYNEQFF
TGCGCCAGCAGCTTGGCTGGGACTAGCGGCTACAATGAGCAGTTCTTC
>TRBJ2-7|TRBV4-2|NA|TRBD2
CASSQASGSGYEQYF
TGTGCCAGCAGCCAGGCTAGCGGGAGTGGCTACGAGCAGTACTTC
>TRBJ1-2|TRBV11-1|few|TRBD1
CASSSDRGHYGYTF
TGTGCCAGCAGCTCGGACAGGGGACACTATGGCTACACCTTC
>TRBJ1-1|TRBV6-6|NA|NA
CASIRAGTEAFF
TGTGCCAGCATAAGGGCCGGCACTGAAGCTTTCTTT
>TRBJ2-1|TRBV19|NA|NA
CASSARTVSYNEQFF
TGTGCCAGTAGTGCTCGGACGGTCTCCTACAATGAGCAGTTCTTC
>TRBJ2-2|TRBV14|NA|NA
CASSQDAGVPGELFF
TGTGCCAGCAGCCAAGATGCAGGGGTCCCCGGGGAGCTGTTTTTT
>TRBJ2-5|TRBV6-6|NA|NA
CAISELGTQYF
TGTGCCATCAGTGAATTGGGGACCCAGTACTTC
>TRBJ1-2|TRBV18|NA|NA
CASSRLGENYGYTF
TGTGCCAGCTCTCGCTTAGGCGAGAACTATGGCTACACCTTC
>TRBJ2-5|TRBV7-2|few|TRBD1
CASSVQGAIEETQYF
TGTGCCAGCAGCGTACAGGGGGCGATTGAAGAGACCCAGTACTTC
>TRBJ2-7|TRBV28|few|NA
CASSLSRAIYEQYF
TGTGCCAGCAGTTTATCCAGGGCCATCTACGAGCAGTACTTC
>TRBJ2-1|TRBV28|many|NA
CASSFPGGNSWFF
TGTGCCAGCAGTTTCCCCGGGGGAAACTCTTGGTTCTTC
>TRBJ2-1|TRBV29-1|NA|NA
CSTCPATSYNEQFF
TGCAGCACCTGCCCAGCCACCTCCTACAATGAGCAGTTCTTC
>TRBJ2-1|TRBV29-1|NA|TRBD2
CSVSGRLPEQFF
TGCAGCGTTAGCGGGAGGCTCCCCGAGCAGTTCTTC
>TRBJ2-7|TRBV11-2|few|TRBD1
CASSSPPGQGYEQYF
TGTGCCAGCAGCTCTCCACCGGGACAGGGGTACGAGCAGTACTTC
>TRBJ1-5|TRBV28|NA|NA
CASSSWTEYSNQPQHF
TGTGCCAGCAGTTCATGGACAGAGTATAGCAATCAGCCCCAGCATTTT
>TRBJ1-5|TRBV6-1|NA|NA
CASSFSRGGYQPQHF
TGTGCCAGCAGTTTTTCTCGGGGGGGGTATCAGCCCCAGCATTTT
>TRBJ2-1|TRBV29-1|few|NA
CSVEDQRGTHYNEQFF
TGCAGCGTTGAAGATCAACGCGGCACTCATTACAATGAGCAGTTCTTC
>TRBJ2-7|TRBV30|few|TRBD1
CAWSRDRVDRQYF
TGTGCCTGGAGTAGGGACAGGGTAGATCGGCAGTACTTC